The T cell receptor beta chain described here comes from a study of T cells after yellow fever vaccination. Across the whole study: Some fractions had low cell numbers, and these were prepared with SMART-Seq v4 Ultra Low Input. Findings and caveats of the study: The presence of abundant clonotypes contaminating from the bulk population was possible in FACS-sorted repertoires. Re-detected after boosting: most primary clones, almost 98% of CD4 and over 80% of CD8.

Template switching with 5'RACE generated the TCR cDNA and added a universal primer site and UMIs. MiXCR, run by TCRdb on the 5' RACE reads, gives a single entry per CDR3 protein. Counted here are hundreds of thousands of distinct CDR3 sequences, less than 20% occurring once; the ten biggest clones make up roughly 17%. Points on this clonotype: Its antigen is as yet unknown.

Germline-derived CDR1 and CDR2 are MNHNS and SASEGT. V was clipped by 3 bases and J by 2 bases; unmatched bases: 7. This CDR3 region has 15 residues. The source material was PBMCs, sampled about 5 days after the first yellow fever vaccination. This sequence was found in a man aged 18 to 30 who received the YFV17D yellow fever vaccine. This chain links TRBV6-1 with TRBJ2-7, with 7 positions matching TRBD1. Here the CDR3 reads CASSDQPQGAYEQYV. The CDR3 nucleotides read TGTGCCAGCAGTGACCAACCTCAGGGGGCCTACGAGCAGTACGTC.